This TCR beta chain was sequenced for a study of shared clonotypes between healthy human individuals. General study points: It was observed that approximately 5% of naive CD4 clonotypes were shared across a few donors.

An even split of each subset's genomic DNA across several immunoSEQ plates was performed. Profiled with immunoSEQ multiplex PCR; TCRdb holds only in-frame clones, not every one. The table lists approximately 720,000 clones, 72% of them singletons, with 1.8% in the top ten. The CDR3 is made up of 11 amino acids. Germline lookup yields CDR1 DFQATT and CDR2 SNEGSKA (reference sequence). Regarding this clone: Antigen: not known. Sequence at one end of the junction differs from germline and may be a read error.

The chain carries TRBV20-1 and TRBJ1-1, with D hard to call. Material for sequencing was memory CD4+ T cells sorted from blood. Specified subset: CD45RA-negative fraction. The receptor comes from a woman aged 25 to 45 in good health. CDR3 coding DNA: TGCAGTGCTGACAAAGACACTAAAGCTTTCTTT. It specifies CSADKDTKAFF.